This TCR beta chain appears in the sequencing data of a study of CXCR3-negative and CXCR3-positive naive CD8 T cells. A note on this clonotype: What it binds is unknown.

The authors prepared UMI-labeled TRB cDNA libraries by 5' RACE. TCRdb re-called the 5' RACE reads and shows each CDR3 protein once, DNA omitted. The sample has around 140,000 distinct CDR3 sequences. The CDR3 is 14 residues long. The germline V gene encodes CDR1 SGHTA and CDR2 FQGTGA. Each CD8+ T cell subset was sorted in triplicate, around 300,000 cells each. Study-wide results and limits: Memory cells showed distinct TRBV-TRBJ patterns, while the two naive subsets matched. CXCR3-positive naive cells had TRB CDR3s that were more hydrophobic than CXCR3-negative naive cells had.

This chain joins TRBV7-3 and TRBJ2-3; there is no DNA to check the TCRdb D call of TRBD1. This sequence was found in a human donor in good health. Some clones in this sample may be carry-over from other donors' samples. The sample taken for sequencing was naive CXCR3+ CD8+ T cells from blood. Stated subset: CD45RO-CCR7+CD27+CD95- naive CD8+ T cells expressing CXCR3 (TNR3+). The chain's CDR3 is CASSLIVGADTQYF.